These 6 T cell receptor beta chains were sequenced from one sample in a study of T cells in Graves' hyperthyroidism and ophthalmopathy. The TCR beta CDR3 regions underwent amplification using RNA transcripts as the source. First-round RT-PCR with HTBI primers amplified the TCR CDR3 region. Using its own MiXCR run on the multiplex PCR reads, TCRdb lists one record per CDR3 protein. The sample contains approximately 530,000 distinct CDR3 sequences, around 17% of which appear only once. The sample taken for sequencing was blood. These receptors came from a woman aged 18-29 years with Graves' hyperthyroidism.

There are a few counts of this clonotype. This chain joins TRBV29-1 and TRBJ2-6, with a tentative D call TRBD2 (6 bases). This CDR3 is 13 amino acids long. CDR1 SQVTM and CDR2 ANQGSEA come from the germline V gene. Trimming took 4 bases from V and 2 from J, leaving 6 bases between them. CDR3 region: CSVGGAGANVLTF. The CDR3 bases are TGCAGCGTTGGGGGGGCTGGGGCCAACGTCCTGACTTTC.

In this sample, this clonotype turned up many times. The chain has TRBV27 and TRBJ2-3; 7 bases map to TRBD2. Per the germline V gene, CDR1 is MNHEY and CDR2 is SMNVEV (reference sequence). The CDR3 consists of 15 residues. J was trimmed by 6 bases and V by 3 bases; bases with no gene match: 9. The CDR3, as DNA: TGTGCCAGCAGTTTGGCTGCGGGGGTTGGCGATACGCAGTATTTT. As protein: CASSLAAGVGDTQYF.

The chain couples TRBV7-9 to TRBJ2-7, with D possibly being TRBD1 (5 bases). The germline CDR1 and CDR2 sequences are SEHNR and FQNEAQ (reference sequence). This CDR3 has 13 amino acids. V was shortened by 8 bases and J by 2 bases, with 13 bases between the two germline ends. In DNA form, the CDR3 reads TGTGCCAGCTTCTCCCAGGGAACCTACGAGCAGTACTTC. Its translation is CASFSQGTYEQYF.

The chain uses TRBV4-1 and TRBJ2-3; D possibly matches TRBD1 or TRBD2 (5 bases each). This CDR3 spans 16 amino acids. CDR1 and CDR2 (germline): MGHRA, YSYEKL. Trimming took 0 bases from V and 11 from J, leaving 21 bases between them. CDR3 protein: CASSQERGRVLAWQYF. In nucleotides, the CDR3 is TGCGCCAGCAGCCAAGAACGCGGCAGGGTTCTAGCATGGCAGTATTTT.

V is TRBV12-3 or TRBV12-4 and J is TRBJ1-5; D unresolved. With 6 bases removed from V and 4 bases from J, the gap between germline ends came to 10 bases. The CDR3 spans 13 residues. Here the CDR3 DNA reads TGTGCCAGCAGGGCTATGGGGAATCAGCCCCAGCATTTT. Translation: CASRAMGNQPQHF.

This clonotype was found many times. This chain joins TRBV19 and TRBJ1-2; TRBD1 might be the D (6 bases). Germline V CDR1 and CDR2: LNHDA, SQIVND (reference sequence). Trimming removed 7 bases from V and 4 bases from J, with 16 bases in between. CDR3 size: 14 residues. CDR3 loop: CASTNRLTGYGYTF. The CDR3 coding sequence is TGTGCCAGTACTAATCGCTTGACAGGCTATGGCTACACCTTC.